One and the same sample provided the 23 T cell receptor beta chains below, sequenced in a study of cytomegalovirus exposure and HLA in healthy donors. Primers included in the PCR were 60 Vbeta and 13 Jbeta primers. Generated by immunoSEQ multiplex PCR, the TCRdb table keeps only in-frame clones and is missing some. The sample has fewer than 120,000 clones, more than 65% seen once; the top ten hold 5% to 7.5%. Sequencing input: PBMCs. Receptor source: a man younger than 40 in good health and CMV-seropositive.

CDR3 DNA sequence: TGTGCCAGCAGCAATGACGCCGGGTGGGATGGCTACACCTTC. Translated, it gives CASSNDAGWDGYTF. This chain connects TRBV7-2 to TRBJ1-2; unclear D gene. Germline V gene lookup returns CDR1 SGHTA and CDR2 FQGNSA. This CDR3 is built from 14 residues. V lost 5 bases to trimming and J lost 6 bases, with 16 bases between them.

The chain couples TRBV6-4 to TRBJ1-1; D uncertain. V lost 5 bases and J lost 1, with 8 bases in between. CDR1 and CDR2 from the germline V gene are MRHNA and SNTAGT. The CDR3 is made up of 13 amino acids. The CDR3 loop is CASSLTQNTEAFF. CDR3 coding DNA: TGTGCCAGCAGTTTGACACAGAACACTGAAGCTTTCTTT.

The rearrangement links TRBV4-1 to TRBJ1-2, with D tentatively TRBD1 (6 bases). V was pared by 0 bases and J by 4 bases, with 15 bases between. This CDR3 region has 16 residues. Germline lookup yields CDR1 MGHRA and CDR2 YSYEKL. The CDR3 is CASSQEVVGAGYGYTF. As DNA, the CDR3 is TGCGCCAGCAGCCAAGAAGTGGTGGGGGCTGGCTATGGCTACACCTTC.

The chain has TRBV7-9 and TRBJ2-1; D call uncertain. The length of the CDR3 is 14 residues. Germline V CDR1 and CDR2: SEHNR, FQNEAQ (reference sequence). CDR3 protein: CAAQWAIVFGEQFF. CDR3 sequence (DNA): TGTGCTGCGCAGTGGGCCATCGTCTTTGGTGAGCAGTTCTTC.

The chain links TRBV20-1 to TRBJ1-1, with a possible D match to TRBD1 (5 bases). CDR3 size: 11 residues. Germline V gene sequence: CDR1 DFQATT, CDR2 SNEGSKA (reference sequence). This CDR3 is CSQGGDTEAFF. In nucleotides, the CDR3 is TGCTCCCAGGGAGGGGACACTGAAGCTTTCTTT.

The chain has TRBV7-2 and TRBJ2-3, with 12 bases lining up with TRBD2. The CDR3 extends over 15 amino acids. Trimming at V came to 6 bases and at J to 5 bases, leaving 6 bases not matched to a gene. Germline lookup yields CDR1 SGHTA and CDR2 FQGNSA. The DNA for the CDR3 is TGTGCCAGCAGATTACTAGCGGGGGGTCGAGATACGCAGTATTTT. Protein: CASRLLAGGRDTQYF.

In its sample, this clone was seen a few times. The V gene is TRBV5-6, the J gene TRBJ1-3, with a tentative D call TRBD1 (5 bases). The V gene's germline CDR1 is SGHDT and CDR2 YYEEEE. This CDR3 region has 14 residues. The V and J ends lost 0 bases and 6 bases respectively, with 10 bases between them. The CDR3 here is CASSLGRGANTIYF. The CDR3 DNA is TGTGCCAGCAGCTTGGGAAGGGGCGCAAACACCATATATTTT.

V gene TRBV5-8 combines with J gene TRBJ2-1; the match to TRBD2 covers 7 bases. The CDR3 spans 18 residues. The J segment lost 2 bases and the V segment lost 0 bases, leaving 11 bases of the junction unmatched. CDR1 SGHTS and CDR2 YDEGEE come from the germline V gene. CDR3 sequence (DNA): TGTGCCAGCAGCTTGGCCGAATTGAGGACTAGGCCCTACAATGAGCAGTTCTTC. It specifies CASSLAELRTRPYNEQFF.

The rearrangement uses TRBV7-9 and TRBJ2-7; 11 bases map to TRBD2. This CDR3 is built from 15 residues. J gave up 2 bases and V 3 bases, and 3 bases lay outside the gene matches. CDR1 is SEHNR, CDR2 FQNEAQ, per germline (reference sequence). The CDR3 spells CASSFLAGGTYEQYF. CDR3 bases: TGTGCCAGCAGCTTCTTAGCGGGGGGGACCTACGAGCAGTACTTC.

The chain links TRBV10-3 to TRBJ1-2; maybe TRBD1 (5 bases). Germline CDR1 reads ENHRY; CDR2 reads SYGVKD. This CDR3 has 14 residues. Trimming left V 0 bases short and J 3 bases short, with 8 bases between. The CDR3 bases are TGTGCCATCAGTGAGTCGCAGGGCGACTATGGCTACACCTTC. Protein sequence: CAISESQGDYGYTF.

The CDR3 nucleotides read TGTGCCACCACGGGTGGGTATAGCAATCAGCCCCAGCATTTT. The encoded protein is CATTGGYSNQPQHF. The chain has TRBV10-3 and TRBJ1-5; D not resolved. The germline V and J ends were trimmed by 10 bases and 0 bases, with 13 bases remaining between them. This CDR3 region has 14 residues. Germline CDR1 ENHRY, CDR2 SYGVKD.

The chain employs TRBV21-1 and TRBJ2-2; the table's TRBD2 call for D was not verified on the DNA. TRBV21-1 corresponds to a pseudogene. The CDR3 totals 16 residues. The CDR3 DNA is TGTGCCAGCAGCGTTAGGACTAGCGGGAACACCGGGGAGCTGTTTTTT. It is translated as CASSVRTSGNTGELFF.

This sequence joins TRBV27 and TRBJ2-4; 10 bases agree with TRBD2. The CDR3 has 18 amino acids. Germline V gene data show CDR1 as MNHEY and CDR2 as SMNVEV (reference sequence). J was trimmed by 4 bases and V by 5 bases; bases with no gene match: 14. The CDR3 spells CASSPLVVPGLAKNIQYF. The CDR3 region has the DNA TGTGCCAGCAGTCCCCTCGTAGTGCCGGGACTAGCGAAAAACATTCAGTACTTC.

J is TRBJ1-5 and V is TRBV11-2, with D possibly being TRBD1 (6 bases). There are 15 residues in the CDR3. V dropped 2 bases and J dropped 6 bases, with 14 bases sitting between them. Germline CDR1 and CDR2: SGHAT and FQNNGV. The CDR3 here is CASSLQGREGQPQHF. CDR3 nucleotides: TGTGCCAGCAGCTTACAGGGGAGGGAGGGTCAGCCCCAGCATTTT.

The CDR3 is CASGLFIARGSETQYF. For the CDR3, the DNA is TGTGCTAGTGGTTTGTTTATCGCTAGGGGTTCAGAGACCCAGTACTTC. The V gene is TRBV12-5, the J gene TRBJ2-5, with D possibly matching TRBD1 (5 bases). The ends were cut back, 2 bases at V and 4 bases at J, with 17 bases in the middle. Germline V CDR1 and CDR2: LGHNT, FRNRAP. The CDR3 totals 16 residues.

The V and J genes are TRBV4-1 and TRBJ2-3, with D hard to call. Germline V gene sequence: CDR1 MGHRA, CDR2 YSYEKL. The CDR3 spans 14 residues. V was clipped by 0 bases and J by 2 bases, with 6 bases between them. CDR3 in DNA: TGCGCCAGCAGCCAAGAGGCAAACACAGATACGCAGTATTTT. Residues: CASSQEANTDTQYF.

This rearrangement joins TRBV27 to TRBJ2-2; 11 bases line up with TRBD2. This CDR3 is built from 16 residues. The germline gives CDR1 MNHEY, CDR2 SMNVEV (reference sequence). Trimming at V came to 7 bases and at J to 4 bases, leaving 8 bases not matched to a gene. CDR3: CASTLLAGVLTGELFF. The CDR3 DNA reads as TGTGCCAGCACCCTACTAGCGGGGGTGCTCACCGGGGAGCTGTTTTTT.

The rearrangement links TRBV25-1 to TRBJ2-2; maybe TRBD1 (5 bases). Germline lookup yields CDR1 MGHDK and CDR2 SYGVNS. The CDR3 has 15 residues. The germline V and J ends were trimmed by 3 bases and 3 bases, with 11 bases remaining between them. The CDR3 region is CASSDYRSDTGELFF. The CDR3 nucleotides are TGTGCCAGCAGTGATTACAGGTCCGACACCGGGGAGCTGTTTTTT.

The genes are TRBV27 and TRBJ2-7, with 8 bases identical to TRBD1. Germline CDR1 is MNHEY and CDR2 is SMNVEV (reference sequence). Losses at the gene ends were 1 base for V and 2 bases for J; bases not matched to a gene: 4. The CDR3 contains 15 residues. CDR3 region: CASSLYRTGTYEQYF. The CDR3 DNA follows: TGTGCCAGCAGTTTATACAGGACAGGGACCTACGAGCAGTACTTC.

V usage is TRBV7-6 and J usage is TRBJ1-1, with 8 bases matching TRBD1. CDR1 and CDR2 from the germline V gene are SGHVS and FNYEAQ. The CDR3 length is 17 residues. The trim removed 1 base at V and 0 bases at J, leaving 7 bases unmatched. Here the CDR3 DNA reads TGTGCCAGCAGCTTAGGGCCAGGGGGCGTTTTGAACACTGAAGCTTTCTTT. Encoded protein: CASSLGPGGVLNTEAFF.

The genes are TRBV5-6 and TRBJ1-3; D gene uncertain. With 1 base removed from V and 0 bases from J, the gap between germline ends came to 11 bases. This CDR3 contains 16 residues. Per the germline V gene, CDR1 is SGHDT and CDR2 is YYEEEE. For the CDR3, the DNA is TGTGCCAGCAGCTTGCTCCCCGGTAGCTCTGGAAACACCATATATTTT. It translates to CASSLLPGSSGNTIYF.

The CDR3 bases are TGTGCCAGCATTTCGGGGGGAAACACCATATATTTT. Residues: CASISGGNTIYF. The genes are TRBV6-1 and TRBJ1-3; D gene uncertain. This CDR3 contains 12 residues. Deletions cut 7 bases from V and 4 bases from J, with 8 bases between. Germline CDR1 and CDR2: MNHNS and SASEGT.

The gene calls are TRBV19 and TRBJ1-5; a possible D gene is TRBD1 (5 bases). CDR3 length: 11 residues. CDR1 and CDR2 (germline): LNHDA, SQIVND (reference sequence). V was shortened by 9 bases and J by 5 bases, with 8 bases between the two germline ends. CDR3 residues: CASGTYQPQHF. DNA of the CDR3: TGTGCCAGCGGGACTTATCAGCCCCAGCATTTT.